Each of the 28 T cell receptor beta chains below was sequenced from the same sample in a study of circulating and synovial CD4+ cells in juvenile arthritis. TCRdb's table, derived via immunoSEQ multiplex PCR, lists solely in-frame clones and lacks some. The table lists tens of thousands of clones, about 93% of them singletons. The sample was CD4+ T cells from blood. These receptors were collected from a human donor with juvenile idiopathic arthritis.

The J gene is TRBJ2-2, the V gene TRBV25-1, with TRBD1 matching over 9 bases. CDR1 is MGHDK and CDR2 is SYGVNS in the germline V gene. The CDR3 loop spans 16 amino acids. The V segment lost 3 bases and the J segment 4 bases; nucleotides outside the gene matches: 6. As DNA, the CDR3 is TGTGCCAGCAGTGACCCCGGACAGGGGAGCACCGGGGAGCTGTTTTTT. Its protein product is CASSDPGQGSTGELFF. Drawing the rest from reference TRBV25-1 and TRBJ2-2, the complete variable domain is EADIYQTPRYLVIGTGKKITLECSQTMGHDKMYWYQQDPGMELHLIHYSYGVNSTEKGDLSSESTVSRIRTEHFPLTLESARPSHTSQYLCASSDPGQGSTGELFFGEGSRLTVL.

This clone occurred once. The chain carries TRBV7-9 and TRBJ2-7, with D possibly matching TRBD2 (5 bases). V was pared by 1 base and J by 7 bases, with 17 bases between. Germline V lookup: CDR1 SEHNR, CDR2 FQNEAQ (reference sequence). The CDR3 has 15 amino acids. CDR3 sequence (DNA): TGTGCCAGCAGCTTAGTGCGGGCTGCCGTCTCGGAGCAGTACTTC. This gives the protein CASSLVRAAVSEQYF.

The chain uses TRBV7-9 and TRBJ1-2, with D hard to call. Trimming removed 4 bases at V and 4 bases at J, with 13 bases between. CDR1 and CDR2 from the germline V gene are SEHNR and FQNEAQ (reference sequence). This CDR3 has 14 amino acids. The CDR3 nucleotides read TGTGCCAGCAGCTGGGCAGTCCTCAGCTATGGCTACACCTTC. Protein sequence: CASSWAVLSYGYTF.

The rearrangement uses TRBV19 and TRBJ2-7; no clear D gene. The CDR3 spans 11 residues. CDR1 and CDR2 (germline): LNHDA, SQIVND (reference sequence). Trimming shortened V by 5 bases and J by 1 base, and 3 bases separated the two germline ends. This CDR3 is CASSSSYEQYF. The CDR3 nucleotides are TGTGCCAGTAGTTCGTCCTACGAGCAGTACTTC.

The DNA for the CDR3 is TGTGCCAGCAGTTACAGGAAGGGGTTAAACACCATATATTTT. It codes for CASSYRKGLNTIYF. The V gene is TRBV6-5, the J gene TRBJ1-3; tentative D call: TRBD1 (5 bases). This CDR3 comprises 14 residues. CDR1 and CDR2 from the germline V gene are MNHEY and SVGAGI. Trimming cost V 2 bases and J 6 bases, with 11 bases left between them.

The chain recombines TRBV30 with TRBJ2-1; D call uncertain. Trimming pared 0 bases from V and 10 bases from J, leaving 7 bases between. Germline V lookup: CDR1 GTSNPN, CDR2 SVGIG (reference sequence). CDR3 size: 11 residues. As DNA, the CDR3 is TGTGCCTGGAGTGTATATCCGGAGCAGTTCTTC. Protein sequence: CAWSVYPEQFF.

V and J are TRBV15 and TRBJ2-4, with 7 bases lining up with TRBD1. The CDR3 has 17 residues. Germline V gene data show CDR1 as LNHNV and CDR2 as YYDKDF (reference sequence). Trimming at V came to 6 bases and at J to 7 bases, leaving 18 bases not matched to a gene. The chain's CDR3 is CATSHEENTGAPNIQYF. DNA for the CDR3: TGTGCCACCAGTCACGAAGAAAACACAGGGGCCCCTAACATTCAGTACTTC.

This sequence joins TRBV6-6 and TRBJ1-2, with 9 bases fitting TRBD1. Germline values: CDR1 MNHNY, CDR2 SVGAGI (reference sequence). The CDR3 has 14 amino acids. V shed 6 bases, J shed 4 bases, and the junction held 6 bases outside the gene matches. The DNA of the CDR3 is TGTGCCAGCAGCTACACAGGGGGCGGCTATGGCTACACCTTC. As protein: CASSYTGGGYGYTF.

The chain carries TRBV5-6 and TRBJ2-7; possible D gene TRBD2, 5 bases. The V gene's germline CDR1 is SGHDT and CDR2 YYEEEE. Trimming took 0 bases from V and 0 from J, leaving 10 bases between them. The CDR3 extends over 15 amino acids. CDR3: CASSLVGGRSYEQYF. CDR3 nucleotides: TGTGCCAGCAGCTTGGTTGGCGGGCGCTCCTACGAGCAGTACTTC.

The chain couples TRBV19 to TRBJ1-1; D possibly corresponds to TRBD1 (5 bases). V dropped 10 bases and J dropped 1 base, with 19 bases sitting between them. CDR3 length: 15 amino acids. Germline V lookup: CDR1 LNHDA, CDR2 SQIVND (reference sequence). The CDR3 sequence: CAIMARGRPNTEAFF. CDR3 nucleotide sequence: TGTGCCATAATGGCCCGGGGGAGACCGAACACTGAAGCTTTCTTT.

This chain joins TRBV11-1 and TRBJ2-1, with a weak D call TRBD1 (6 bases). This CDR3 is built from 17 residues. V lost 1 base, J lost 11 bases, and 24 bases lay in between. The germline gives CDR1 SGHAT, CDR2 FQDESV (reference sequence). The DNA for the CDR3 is TGTGCCAGCAGCTTAGGCCTATCATTCCGGGACACTAGAAAGCAGTTCTTC. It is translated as CASSLGLSFRDTRKQFF.

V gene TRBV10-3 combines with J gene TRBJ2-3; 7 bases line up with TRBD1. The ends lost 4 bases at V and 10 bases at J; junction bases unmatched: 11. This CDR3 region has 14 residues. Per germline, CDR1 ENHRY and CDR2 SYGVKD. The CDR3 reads CAISGQGQEGSQYF. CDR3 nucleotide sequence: TGTGCCATCAGTGGACAGGGCCAAGAAGGGTCGCAGTATTTT.

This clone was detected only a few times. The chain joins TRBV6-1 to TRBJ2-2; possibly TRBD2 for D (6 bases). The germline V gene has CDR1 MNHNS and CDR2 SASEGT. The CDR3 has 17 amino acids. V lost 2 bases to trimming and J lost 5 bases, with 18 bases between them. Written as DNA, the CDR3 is TGTGCCAGCAGTGAAAATAGTATCGCGGAGGGGACCGGGGAGCTGTTTTTT. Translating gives CASSENSIAEGTGELFF.

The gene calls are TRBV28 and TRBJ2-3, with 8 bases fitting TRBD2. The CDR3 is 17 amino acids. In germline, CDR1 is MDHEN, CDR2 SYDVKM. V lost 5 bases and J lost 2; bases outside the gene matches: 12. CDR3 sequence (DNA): TGTGCCAGCAGTACCCCGGGACTAGAGTTCGTCACAGATACGCAGTATTTT. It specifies CASSTPGLEFVTDTQYF.

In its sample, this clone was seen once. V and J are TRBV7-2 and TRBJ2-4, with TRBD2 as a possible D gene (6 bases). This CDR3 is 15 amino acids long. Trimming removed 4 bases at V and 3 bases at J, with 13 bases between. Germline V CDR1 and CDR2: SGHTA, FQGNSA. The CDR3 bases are TGTGCCAGCAGCTACGGAGGGAACGGCAAAAACATTCAGTACTTC. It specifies CASSYGGNGKNIQYF.

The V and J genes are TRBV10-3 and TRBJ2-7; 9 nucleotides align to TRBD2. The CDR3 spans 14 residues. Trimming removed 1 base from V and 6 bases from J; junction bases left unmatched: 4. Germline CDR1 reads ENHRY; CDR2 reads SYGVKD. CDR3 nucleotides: TGTGCCATCAGTGAGTTTAGCGGGAGTCCCGAGCAGTACTTC. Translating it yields CAISEFSGSPEQYF.

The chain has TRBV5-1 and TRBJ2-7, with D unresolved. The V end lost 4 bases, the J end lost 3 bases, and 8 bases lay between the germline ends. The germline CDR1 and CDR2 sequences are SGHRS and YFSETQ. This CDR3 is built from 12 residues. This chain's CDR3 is CASSPDNYEQYF. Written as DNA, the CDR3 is TGCGCCAGCAGCCCTGACAACTACGAGCAGTACTTC.

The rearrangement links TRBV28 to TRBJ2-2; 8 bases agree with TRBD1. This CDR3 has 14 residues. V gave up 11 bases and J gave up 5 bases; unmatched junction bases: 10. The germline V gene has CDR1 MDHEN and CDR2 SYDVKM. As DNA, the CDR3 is TGTGCCGGCGCCGCGACAGGGGAAACCGGGGAGCTGTTTTTT. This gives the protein CAGAATGETGELFF.

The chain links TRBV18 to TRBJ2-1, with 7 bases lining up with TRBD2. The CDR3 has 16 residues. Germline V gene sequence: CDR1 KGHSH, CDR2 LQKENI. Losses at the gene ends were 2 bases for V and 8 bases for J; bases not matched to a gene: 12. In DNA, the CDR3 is TGTGCCAGCTCACCAATTGAGTGGGAGGGCACCCATGAGCAGTTCTTC. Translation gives CASSPIEWEGTHEQFF.

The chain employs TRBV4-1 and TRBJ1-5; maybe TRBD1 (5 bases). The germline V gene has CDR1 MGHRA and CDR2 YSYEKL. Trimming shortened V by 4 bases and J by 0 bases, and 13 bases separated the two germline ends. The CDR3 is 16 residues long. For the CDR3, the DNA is TGCGCCAGCAGCCTCATGGGGGGGGTTAGCAATCAGCCCCAGCATTTT. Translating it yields CASSLMGGVSNQPQHF.

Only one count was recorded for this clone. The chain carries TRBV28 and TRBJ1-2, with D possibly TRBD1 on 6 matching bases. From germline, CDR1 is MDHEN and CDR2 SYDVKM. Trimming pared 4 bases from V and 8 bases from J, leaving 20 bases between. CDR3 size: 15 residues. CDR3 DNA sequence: TGTGCCAGCAGTTCCCCCGGGACACTTCCGAGGGGCTACACCTTC. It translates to CASSSPGTLPRGYTF.

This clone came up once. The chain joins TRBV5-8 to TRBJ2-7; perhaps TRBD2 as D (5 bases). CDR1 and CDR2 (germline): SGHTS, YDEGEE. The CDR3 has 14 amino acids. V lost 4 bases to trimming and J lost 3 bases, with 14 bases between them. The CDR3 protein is CASSTSPGVYEQYF. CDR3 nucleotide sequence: TGTGCCAGCAGCACATCCCCCGGGGTCTACGAGCAGTACTTC.

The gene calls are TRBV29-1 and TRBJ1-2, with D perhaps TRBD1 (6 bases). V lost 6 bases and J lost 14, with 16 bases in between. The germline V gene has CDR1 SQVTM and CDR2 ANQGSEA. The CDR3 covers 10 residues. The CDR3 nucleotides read TGCAGCGTGCAATTCAGGGGTATGACCTTC. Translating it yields CSVQFRGMTF.

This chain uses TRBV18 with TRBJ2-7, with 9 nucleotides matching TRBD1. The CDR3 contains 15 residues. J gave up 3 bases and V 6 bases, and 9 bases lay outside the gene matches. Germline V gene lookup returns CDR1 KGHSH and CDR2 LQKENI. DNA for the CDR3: TGTGCCAGCTCCGCCCACAGGGGGCTAGGCTACGAGCAGTACTTC. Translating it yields CASSAHRGLGYEQYF.

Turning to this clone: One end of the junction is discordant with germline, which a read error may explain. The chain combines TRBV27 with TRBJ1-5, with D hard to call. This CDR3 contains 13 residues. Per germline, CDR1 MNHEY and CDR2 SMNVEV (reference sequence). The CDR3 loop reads CASREGSNQPQHF. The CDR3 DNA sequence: TGTGCGAGCAGAGAGGGCAGCAATCAGCCCCAGCATTTT.

For the CDR3, the DNA is TGTGCCTGGAGTCCCCCCCTTATAAACACTGAAGCTTTCTTT. Translating it yields CAWSPPLINTEAFF. The rearrangement joins TRBV30 to TRBJ1-1; no firm D call. Trimming shortened V by 2 bases and J by 2 bases, and 12 bases separated the two germline ends. This CDR3 contains 14 residues. Germline V CDR1 and CDR2: GTSNPN, SVGIG (reference sequence).

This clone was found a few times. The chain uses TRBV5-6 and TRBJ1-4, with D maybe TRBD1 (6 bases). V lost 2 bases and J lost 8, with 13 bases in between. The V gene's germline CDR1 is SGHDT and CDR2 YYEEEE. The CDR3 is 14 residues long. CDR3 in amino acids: CASSFQQGGEKLFF. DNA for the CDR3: TGTGCCAGCAGCTTTCAACAGGGAGGGGAAAAACTGTTTTTT.

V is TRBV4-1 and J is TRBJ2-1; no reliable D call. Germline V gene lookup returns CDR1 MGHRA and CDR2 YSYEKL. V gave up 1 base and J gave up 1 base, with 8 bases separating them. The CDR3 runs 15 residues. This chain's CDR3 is CASSQALVSYNEQFF. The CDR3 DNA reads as TGCGCCAGCAGCCAAGCACTGGTGTCCTACAATGAGCAGTTCTTC.